The clone carrying this TCR beta chain came up many times. These data belong to a study of T cells in Graves' hyperthyroidism and ophthalmopathy. The study defined stable Graves' hyperthyroidism as no ophthalmopathy progression within 18 months. The source material, RNA transcripts, was used to amplify TCR beta CDR3 regions. A first-round RT-PCR of the TCR CDR3 used the HTBI primer set. MiXCR was run by TCRdb on the multiplex PCR reads, yielding one entry per CDR3 protein. The sample consists of 540,000 or so distinct CDR3 sequences, about a sixth of them appearing once. CDR3 length: 16 residues. V was trimmed by 5 bases and J by 0 bases, leaving 14 bases between them. CDR1 and CDR2 from the germline V gene are MNHNS and SASEGT.

Material: blood. The genes are TRBV6-1 and TRBJ2-1; D gene unclear. This TCR was recovered from a woman aged 25 to 39 with Graves' hyperthyroidism. The CDR3, as DNA: TGTGCCAGCAGTTACGACGGCAGCCGCTCCTACAATGAGCAGTTCTTC. Amino acid sequence: CASSYDGSRSYNEQFF.